The T cell receptor beta chain described here comes from a study of blood T cell repertoires in COVID-19 (dated by TCRdb to 2019 to 2021). Looking at the study overall: The collaborator samples originated in the United States, Italy and Spain and spanned the acute and convalescent phases of COVID-19. The samples were drawn from two sources: the first 160 participants of the ongoing ImmuneRACE study, and 1,000 to 1,500 subjects contributed by 6 global collaborators. The prospective study material was composed of cDNA or gDNA derived from T cells, B-cell-depleted T cells, or PBMCs. Deeply sampled blood TCRbeta repertoires from subjects exposed to, actively infected with, or recovered from COVID-19 were included in the dataset. Where available, HLA class I and class II types were taken from metadata supplied by the sample provider and were not determined by assay-based typing. The repertoires were made available in a free public database intended to serve as a resource for research on the immune response to SARS-CoV-2. Sample metadata almost always included a de-identified subject ID, COVID-19 status, age in years and sex.

About this clone itself: Which antigen it targets is not known. Base quality data are lacking; no much larger clone is found one base away.

TCRbeta CDR3 regions were amplified from genomic DNA using the immunoSEQ Assay, a bias-controlled multiplex PCR. The original methods were these. The number of nucleated cells in each sample was estimated from the amplification of reference gene primers within the assay. To quantify the absolute abundance of each unique TCRbeta CDR3 rearrangement, sequence reads were collapsed and filtered. For each sample, productive Simpson clonality was calculated as the square root of Simpson's diversity index over productive rearrangements. TCRdb holds this immuneACCESS table with in-frame rearrangements only. Some clones are missing; in checked studies, unresolved V genes explain under half, and the rest has no known cause. The DNA gave D and trimming, while V, J and clone size come from that table. For this sample the table gives 310,000 or so clones, of which 87% were detected only once. In total, the top ten clones hold more than 8.5% of the sample.

The investigation overall reported the following: How much clinical and demographic metadata was included differed by source and by participant, and the metadata was provided uncurated.

Participants in the prospective study were aged roughly 18 to 100 years, lived in about two dozen United States geographic areas, and enrolled through a virtual design. To assign participants to cohorts, the prospective study relied on clinical history that participants themselves reported in a screening survey and a study questionnaire. Recovered participants in ImmuneRACE Cohort 3 were defined by two consecutive negative NP/OP PCR tests, clearance by a healthcare professional, or resolution of symptoms. In the prospective study, whole blood, serum and a nasopharyngeal or oropharyngeal swab were collected from each participant by mobile phlebotomists. Participants in the prospective study had the option to provide additional blood draws and questionnaires over an approximately 2-month period. Prospective study blood samples were shipped either frozen or at room temperature before DNA extraction.

The sequenced sample consisted of PBMCs or T cells enriched from blood (not recorded which). The TCR originated in a woman between 18 and 29 years old who had recovered from COVID-19.

The nucleotides are TGCAGCGTTGAACAGTACACTGAAGCTTTCTTT. It encodes CSVEQYTEAFF. This sequence uses TRBV29-1 and TRBJ1-1; no D gene can be assigned with confidence. From the cysteine through the phenylalanine, the CDR3 covers 11 amino acids. CDR3 DNA is the only sequence kept; it has 33 bases, read in frame from the first base. Trimming at the junction amounts to 2 bases on V and 3 bases on J, and the germline ends lie 4 bases apart. For CDR1 and CDR2, the germline V gene lists SQVTM and ANQGSEA.